This T cell receptor beta chain was recorded in a study of CD8+CD57+ T cells in acquired aplastic anemia. Comments on this clonotype: The junction shows a germline mismatch at one end, possibly a read error.

The TCR beta profiling, which covered VDJ combination and CDR3 sequence, was carried out using genomic DNA as the template. TCRdb re-called the reads through MiXCR, storing one row per CDR3 protein. The sample records some 180,000 distinct CDR3 sequences, around 60% being singletons. CD8+CD57+ cell expansion, shown by flow cytometry, had occurred in the patients selected for sequencing. CDR1 is SGHVS and CDR2 is FQNEAQ in the germline V gene. The CDR3 consists of 13 residues. This clonotype was obtained from a human donor with aplastic anemia. Sequencing was done on a sample of sorted CD4+, CD8+, or CD8+CD57+ T cells (not recorded which) from PBMCs. The V call is TRBV7-8, the J call TRBJ2-7; the D is unclear. The CDR3 bases are TGCGCCAGCAGCCAAGGATCAACCTACGAGCAGTACTTC. Residues: CASSQGSTYEQYF. Drawing the rest from reference TRBV7-8 and TRBJ2-7, the complete variable domain is GAGVSQSPRYKVAKRGQDVALRCDPISGHVSLFWYQQALGQGPEFLTYFQNEAQLDKSGLPSDRFFAERPEGSVSTLKIQRTQQEDSAVYLCASSQGSTYEQYFGPGTRLTVT.